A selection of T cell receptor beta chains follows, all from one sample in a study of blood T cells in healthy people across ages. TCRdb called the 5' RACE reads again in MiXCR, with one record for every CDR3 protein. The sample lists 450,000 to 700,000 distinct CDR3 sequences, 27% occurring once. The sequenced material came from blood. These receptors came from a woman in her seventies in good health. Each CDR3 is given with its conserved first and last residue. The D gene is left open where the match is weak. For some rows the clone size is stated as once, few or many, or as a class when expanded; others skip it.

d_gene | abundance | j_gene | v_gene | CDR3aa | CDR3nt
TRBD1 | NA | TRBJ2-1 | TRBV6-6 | CASSSIPGQGNNEQFF | TGTGCCAGCAGTTCGATCCCGGGACAGGGGAACAATGAGCAGTTCTTC
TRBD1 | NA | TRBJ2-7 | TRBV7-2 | CASSLAASGGNEQYF | TGTGCCAGCAGCTTAGCAGCGTCAGGGGGCAACGAGCAGTACTTC
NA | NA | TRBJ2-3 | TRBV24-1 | CATSDSPPGGGDTQYF | TGTGCCACCAGTGATTCTCCCCCGGGGGGCGGAGATACGCAGTATTTT
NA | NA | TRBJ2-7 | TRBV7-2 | CASSLEVRSQPFAF | TGTGCCAGCAGCTTAGAAGTACGGTCACAGCCATTTGCCTTC
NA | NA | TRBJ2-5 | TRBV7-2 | CASSPGALETQYF | TGTGCCAGCAGCCCGGGGGCGTTAGAGACCCAGTACTTC
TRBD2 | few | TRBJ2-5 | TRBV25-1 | CATGTSGGDYNEQLF | TGTGCCACCGGGACTAGCGGGGGGGACTACAATGAGCAGCTCTTC
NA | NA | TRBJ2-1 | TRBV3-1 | CASSLGIYNEQFF | TGTGCCAGCAGTCTCGGGATCTACAATGAGCAGTTCTTC
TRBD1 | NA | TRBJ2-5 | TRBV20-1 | CSATAGGEETQYF | TGCAGTGCTACCGCAGGGGGCGAAGAGACCCAGTACTTC
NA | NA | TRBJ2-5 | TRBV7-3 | CASRRSPSRSETQYF | TGTGCCAGCAGACGGTCCCCTAGCAGATCGGAGACCCAGTACTTC
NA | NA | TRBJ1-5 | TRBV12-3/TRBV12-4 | CASSFGQGSNQPQHF | TGTGCCAGCAGTTTCGGGCAGGGAAGCAATCAGCCCCAGCATTTT
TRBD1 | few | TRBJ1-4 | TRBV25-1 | CASSDYRGPNEKLSF | TGTGCCAGCAGTGACTACAGGGGGCCTAATGAAAAACTGTCTTTT
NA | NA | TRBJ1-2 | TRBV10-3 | CAIKNAGGNYGYTF | TGTGCCATCAAAAATGCCGGGGGCAACTATGGCTACACCTTC
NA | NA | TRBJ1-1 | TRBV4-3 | CASSQVGQGSEAFF | TGCGCCAGCAGCCAAGTCGGGCAGGGGAGTGAAGCTTTCTTT
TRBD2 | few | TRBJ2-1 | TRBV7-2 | CASSWGTSGYNEQFF | TGTGCCAGCAGCTGGGGTACTAGCGGGTACAATGAGCAGTTCTTC
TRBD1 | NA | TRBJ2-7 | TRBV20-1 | CSARWDRTHEQYF | TGCAGTGCTCGCTGGGACAGGACCCACGAGCAGTACTTC
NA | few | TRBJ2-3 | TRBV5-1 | CASSLGDIYTDTQYF | TGCGCCAGCAGCTTGGGGGACATATACACAGATACGCAGTATTTT
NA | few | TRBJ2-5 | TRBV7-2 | CASSLQGNEQLF | TGTGCCAGCAGCTTACAGGGCAATGAGCAGCTCTTC
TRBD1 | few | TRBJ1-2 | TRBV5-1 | CASSLTGGYMSYGYTF | TGCGCCAGCAGCTTGACAGGGGGCTATATGAGCTATGGCTACACCTTC
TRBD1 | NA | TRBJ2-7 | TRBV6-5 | CASSLGKQGYEQHF | TGTGCCAGCAGTTTGGGAAAACAGGGGTACGAGCAGCACTTC
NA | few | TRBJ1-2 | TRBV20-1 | CSARAEGGYTF | TGCAGTGCTAGAGCGGAGGGTGGCTACACCTTC
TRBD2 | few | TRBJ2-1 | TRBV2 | CASSGAGGYNEQFF | TGTGCCAGCAGTGGAGCGGGGGGTTACAATGAGCAGTTCTTC
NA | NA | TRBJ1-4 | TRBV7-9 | CASSFNGGTNEKLFF | TGTGCCAGCAGCTTCAACGGGGGAACGAATGAAAAACTGTTTTTT
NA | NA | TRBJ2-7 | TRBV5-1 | CASRLQEPYEQYF | TGCGCCAGCAGGTTGCAGGAACCCTACGAGCAGTACTTC
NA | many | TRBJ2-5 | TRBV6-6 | CASSYWAQETQYF | TGTGCCAGCAGTTACTGGGCGCAAGAGACCCAGTACTTC
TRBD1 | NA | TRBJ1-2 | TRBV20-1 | CSAPTLGQVSNIYGYTF | TGCAGTGCTCCAACATTGGGACAGGTGTCTAATATCTATGGCTACACCTTC
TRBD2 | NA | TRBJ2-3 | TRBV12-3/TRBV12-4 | CASGGTSLTDTQYF | TGTGCCAGCGGGGGGACTAGTCTCACAGATACGCAGTATTTT
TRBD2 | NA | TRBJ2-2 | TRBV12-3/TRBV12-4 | CASSGAGGRMVGELFF | TGTGCCAGCTCCGGAGCGGGGGGGCGAATGGTCGGGGAGCTGTTTTTT
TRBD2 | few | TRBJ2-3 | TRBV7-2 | CASSGWTSGGTDTQYF | TGTGCCAGCAGCGGCTGGACTAGCGGTGGCACAGATACGCAGTATTTT
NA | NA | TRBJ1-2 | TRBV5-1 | CASSLGGIGGYTF | TGCGCCAGCAGCTTGGGTGGGATTGGTGGCTACACCTTC
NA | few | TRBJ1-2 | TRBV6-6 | CASTMGGARYGYTF | TGCGCCAGCACCATGGGGGGAGCTCGATATGGCTACACCTTC
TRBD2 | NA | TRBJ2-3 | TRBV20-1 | CSAKSSGGYTDTQYF | TGCAGTGCTAAAAGTAGCGGGGGATACACAGATACGCAGTATTTT
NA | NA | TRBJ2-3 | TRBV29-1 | CGVGEDTQYF | TGCGGCGTTGGGGAGGATACGCAGTATTTT
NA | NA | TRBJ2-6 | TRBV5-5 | CASSQTPGANVLTF | TGTGCCAGCAGCCAGACACCTGGGGCCAACGTCCTGACTTTC
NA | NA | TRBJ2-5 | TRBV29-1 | CSVERTGSYQETQYF | TGCAGCGTTGAGCGTACAGGGTCGTACCAAGAGACCCAGTACTTC
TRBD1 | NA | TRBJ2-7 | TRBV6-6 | CASSSPGQGVGEQYF | TGTGCCAGCAGTTCGCCGGGACAGGGGGTCGGCGAGCAGTACTTC
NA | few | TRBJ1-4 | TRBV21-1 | CASSKEDRINEKLFF | TGTGCCAGCAGCAAAGAGGACAGAATAAACGAAAAACTGTTTTTT
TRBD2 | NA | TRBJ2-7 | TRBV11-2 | CASSFSGTSGSYEQYF | TGTGCCAGCAGCTTCTCCGGGACTAGCGGGTCCTACGAGCAGTACTTC
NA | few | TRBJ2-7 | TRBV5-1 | CASSRGQAYEQYF | TGCGCCAGCAGCCGTGGACAAGCCTACGAGCAGTACTTC
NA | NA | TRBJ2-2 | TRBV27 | CASSDWNTGELFF | TGTGCCAGCAGTGATTGGAACACCGGGGAGCTGTTTTTT
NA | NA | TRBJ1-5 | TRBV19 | CASSSDGGNQPQHF | TGTGCCAGTAGTTCGGACGGAGGCAATCAGCCCCAGCATTTT
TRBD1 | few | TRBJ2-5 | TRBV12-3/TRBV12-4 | CASSLALGQVQETQYF | TGTGCCAGCAGTTTAGCCTTAGGACAGGTCCAAGAGACCCAGTACTTC
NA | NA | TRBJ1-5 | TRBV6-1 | CASSERDPSNQPQHF | TGTGCCAGCAGTGAAAGGGACCCGAGCAATCAGCCCCAGCATTTT
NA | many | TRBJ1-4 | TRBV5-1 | CASSLGVTNEKLFF | TGCGCCAGCAGCTTGGGGGTGACTAATGAAAAACTGTTTTTT
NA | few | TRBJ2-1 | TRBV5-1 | CASSNPGSTVFF | TGCGCCAGCAGCAACCCAGGGTCGACGGTGTTCTTC
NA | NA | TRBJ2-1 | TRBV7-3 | CASSHGNEQFF | TGTGCCAGCAGCCACGGTAATGAGCAGTTCTTC
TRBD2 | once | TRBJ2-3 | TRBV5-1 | CASSPGGAGPDTQYF | TGCGCCAGCAGCCCGGGGGGAGCGGGGCCAGATACGCAGTATTTT
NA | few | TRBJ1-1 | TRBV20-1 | CSASQGRSSKGAFF | TGCAGTGCTAGTCAGGGACGGAGTTCCAAAGGAGCCTTCTTT
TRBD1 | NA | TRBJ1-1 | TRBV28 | CASSNLSPGQRKAFF | TGTGCCAGCAGTAACCTCTCGCCGGGACAGAGAAAGGCTTTCTTT
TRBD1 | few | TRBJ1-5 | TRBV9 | CASSLSIGGDQPQHF | TGTGCCAGCAGCCTAAGTATAGGGGGCGATCAGCCCCAGCATTTT
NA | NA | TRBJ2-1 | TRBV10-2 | CASRTSSYDEQFF | TGCGCCAGCAGAACTAGCTCCTACGATGAGCAGTTCTTC
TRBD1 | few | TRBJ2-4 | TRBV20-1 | CSALDRGDIQYF | TGCAGTGCACTAGACAGGGGCGACATTCAGTACTTC
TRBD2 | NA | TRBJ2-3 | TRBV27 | CATRLALTDTQYF | TGTGCCACCCGACTAGCGCTAACAGATACGCAGTATTTT
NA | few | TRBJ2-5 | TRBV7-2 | CAGSLVSEETQYF | TGTGCCGGCAGCTTAGTTAGCGAAGAGACCCAGTACTTC
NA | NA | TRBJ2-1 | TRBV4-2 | CASSDLTGGNEQFF | TGTGCCAGCAGCGACCTGACAGGTGGGAATGAGCAGTTCTTC
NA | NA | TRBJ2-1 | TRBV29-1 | CSVVGGEQFF | TGCAGCGTTGTCGGGGGTGAGCAGTTCTTC
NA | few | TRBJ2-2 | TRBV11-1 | CASSTTGELFF | TGTGCCAGCAGTACTACCGGGGAGCTGTTTTTT
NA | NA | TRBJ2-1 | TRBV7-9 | CASSSMSPSEQFF | TGTGCCAGCAGCTCCATGAGCCCATCCGAGCAGTTCTTC
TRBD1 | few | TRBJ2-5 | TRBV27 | CASSGRIGQGVREQYF | TGTGCCAGCAGTGGCAGAATCGGACAGGGGGTGAGGGAGCAGTACTTC
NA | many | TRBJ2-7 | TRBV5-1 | CASSLASSYEQYF | TGTGCCAGCAGCTTAGCGTCCAGCTACGAGCAGTACTTC